These 20 T cell receptor beta chains came from one sample sequenced in a study of Graves' ophthalmopathy and Graves' hyperthyroidism (dated by TCRdb to the late 2010s). The listed sequencing device is Illumina HiSeq 2000. For repertoire sequencing, TCR beta CDR3 regions were amplified from RNA transcripts. The first round was an RT-PCR using HTBI primers with the Qiagen OneStep RT-PCR kit, and this first round was followed by a second-round multiplex PCR, then size selection and purification. Clones were called with MiXCR by TCRdb after fastp trimmed the public reads at Q25, and only in-frame beta chains were retained. Records with the same CDR3 protein are collapsed into one entry carrying the most frequent genes and DNA. This sample has about 220,000 distinct CDR3 sequences in its table, and roughly 21% of those were observed once. Around two fifths of the sample belongs to the ten largest clones.

Sequenced material: peripheral blood. The receptor source for this set is a woman between 45 and 60 years old with Graves' ophthalmopathy. Donor details come from another sample of the same person, matched by shared clones.

The V call is TRBV7-9, the J call TRBJ2-2; D ambiguous. Germline V lookup: CDR1 SEHNR, CDR2 FQNEAQ (reference sequence). The CDR3 extends over 15 amino acids. The V end lost 0 bases, the J end lost 3 bases, and 8 bases lay between the germline ends. For the CDR3, the DNA is TGTGCCAGCAGCTTAGCTGGGCCTGACACCGGGGAGCTGTTTTTT. Encoded protein: CASSLAGPDTGELFF.

This clonotype appeared many times. The V and J genes are TRBV27 and TRBJ1-2; TRBD1 agrees at 9 bases. The CDR3 has 12 amino acids. V trimming: 5 bases; J trimming: 8 bases; junction bases outside the gene matches: 3. Per the germline V gene, CDR1 is MNHEY and CDR2 is SMNVEV (reference sequence). In DNA, the CDR3 is TGTGCCAGCAGTGGGGACAGGGTCGGCTACACCTTC. It codes for CASSGDRVGYTF.

A word on this clonotype: A clone one base away is much larger, so this may be a read error. The chain combines TRBV12-3 or TRBV12-4 with TRBJ2-7; 9 bases map to TRBD1. CDR3 length equals 15 residues. After removal of 8 bases from V and 6 bases from J, the junction contained 14 bases not matched to a gene. CDR3 protein: CASGLGQGWEGEQYF. CDR3 nucleotide sequence: TGTGCCAGCGGTCTGGGACAGGGATGGGAGGGCGAGCAGTACTTC.

This chain joins TRBV29-1 and TRBJ2-2; perhaps TRBD2 as D (6 bases). The CDR3 totals 13 residues. The germline V gene encodes CDR1 SQVTM and CDR2 ANQGSEA. The V and J ends lost 4 bases and 1 base respectively, with 7 bases between them. CDR3 bases: TGCAGCGTTGGGACTAAGAACACCGGGGAGCTGTTTTTT. Its translation is CSVGTKNTGELFF.

The rearrangement links TRBV7-2 to TRBJ2-7; 7 bases are shared with TRBD1. Germline values: CDR1 SGHTA, CDR2 FQGNSA. The V gene end was trimmed by 5 bases and the J gene end by 3 bases; junction bases not matched to a gene: 10. The CDR3 runs to 15 residues. Here the CDR3 DNA reads TGTGCCAGCAGCCAAGAGGTCAGGGGGTTCTACGAGCAGTACTTC. Translated: CASSQEVRGFYEQYF.

A few counts support this clonotype. The chain joins TRBV4-1 to TRBJ1-6; D is uncertain. Germline CDR1 and CDR2: MGHRA and YSYEKL. The CDR3 covers 16 residues. Trimming took 0 bases from V and 5 from J, leaving 11 bases between them. This chain's CDR3 is CASSQETGRNNSPLHF. Written as DNA, the CDR3 is TGCGCCAGCAGCCAAGAGACTGGCCGAAATAATTCACCCCTCCACTTT.

Many counts were recorded for this clonotype. This chain links TRBV20-1 with TRBJ1-2, with a possible D match to TRBD1 (5 bases). Trimming removed 8 bases from V and 4 bases from J, with 20 bases in between. The CDR3 sequence is 14 residues long. Germline V gene data show CDR1 as DFQATT and CDR2 as SNEGSKA (reference sequence). The CDR3 DNA reads as TGCAGTTTTCAATCCAGGGATCGTCTCTATGGCTACACCTTC. This sequence encodes CSFQSRDRLYGYTF.

At least ten counts were recorded for this clonotype. The V call is TRBV5-1, the J call TRBJ2-7, with unresolved D. CDR1 and CDR2 (germline): SGHRS, YFSETQ. Trimming removed 2 bases from V and 6 bases from J, with 9 bases in between. CDR3 length: 12 amino acids. The CDR3 reads CASSFKAGEQYF. The CDR3 DNA follows: TGCGCCAGCAGCTTTAAAGCTGGCGAGCAGTACTTC.

This clonotype occurred many times. The V and J genes are TRBV27 and TRBJ1-2; TRBD1 matches at 9 bases. Unmatched junction bases numbered 4, after V lost 2 bases and J lost 6 bases. There are 14 residues in the CDR3. Germline assignment: CDR1 MNHEY and CDR2 SMNVEV (reference sequence). The CDR3 region has the DNA TGTGCCAGCAGTTTACGGGGACAGGGAAATGGCTACACCTTC. This encodes CASSLRGQGNGYTF.

This clonotype was seen at least ten times. The chain links TRBV12-3 or TRBV12-4 to TRBJ1-5, with unresolved D. The CDR3 consists of 12 residues. The V end lost 6 bases, the J end lost 5 bases, and 8 bases lay between the germline ends. CDR3 amino acids: CASRLSDQPQHF. The CDR3 bases are TGTGCCAGCAGACTCTCGGATCAGCCCCAGCATTTT.

This clonotype has more than one count but fewer than ten. The chain uses TRBV13 and TRBJ2-5; a possible D gene is TRBD1 (6 bases). V lost 4 bases, J lost 5 bases, and 17 bases lay in between. Per germline, CDR1 PRHDT and CDR2 FYEKMQ (reference sequence). The CDR3 sequence is 15 residues long. CDR3 loop: CASSSTFARGETQYF. DNA for the CDR3: TGTGCCAGCAGCTCGACCTTTGCGAGGGGGGAGACCCAGTACTTC.

The CDR3 DNA reads TGTGCCACCAGCAACCGCGGGCTACTCCAAGAGACCCAGTACTTC. Encoded protein: CATSNRGLLQETQYF. The chain joins TRBV15 to TRBJ2-5, with a possible D match to TRBD2 (5 bases). The V end was cut by 4 bases, the J end by 1 base, with 13 bases between. The CDR3 totals 15 residues. Germline CDR1 and CDR2: LNHNV and YYDKDF (reference sequence).

This clonotype turned up a few times. The J gene is TRBJ1-5, the V gene TRBV6-1; tentative D call: TRBD1 (5 bases). The V end lost 4 bases, the J end lost 4 bases, and 14 bases lay between the germline ends. This CDR3 is 15 amino acids long. Germline V gives CDR1 MNHNS, CDR2 SASEGT. DNA of the CDR3: TGTGCCAGCAGTGGTAGGCCAGGGAGAAATCAGCCCCAGCATTTT. Translating gives CASSGRPGRNQPQHF.

The chain links TRBV6-5 to TRBJ1-5, with a tentative D call TRBD1 (5 bases). There are 15 residues in the CDR3. Germline V lookup: CDR1 MNHEY, CDR2 SVGAGI. V lost 0 bases and J 5 bases, leaving 11 bases between the germline ends. The CDR3 DNA sequence: TGTGCCAGCAGTTACTCCGGGGGAGAAGATCAGCCCCAGCATTTT. This gives the protein CASSYSGGEDQPQHF.

In its sample, this clonotype was seen many times. The CDR3 spells CASSLGGARYGYTF. In DNA, the CDR3 is TGTGCCAGCAGTTTAGGGGGGGCGCGTTATGGCTACACCTTC. The chain links TRBV28 to TRBJ1-2, with a weak D call TRBD1 (6 bases). Germline CDR1 is MDHEN and CDR2 is SYDVKM. This CDR3 region has 14 residues. Trimming left V 2 bases short and J 5 bases short, with 12 bases between.

This clonotype was counted only a few times. This may come from a read error, since a much larger clone is one base off. As DNA, the CDR3 is TGTGCCAGCAGCACTGGGGGTAGCCTGAATCAGCCCCAGCAATTT. Residues: CASSTGGSLNQPQQF. This rearrangement joins TRBV27 to TRBJ1-5; possible D gene TRBD1, 5 bases. The CDR3 contains 15 residues. Germline values: CDR1 MNHEY, CDR2 SMNVEV (reference sequence).

This clonotype was detected many times. The V gene is TRBV12-3 or TRBV12-4, the J gene TRBJ1-2; 7 nucleotides agree with TRBD1. V gave up 6 bases and J gave up 8 bases; unmatched junction bases: 15. This CDR3 contains 15 residues. The CDR3 here is CASSPSGTASIGYTF. In DNA, the CDR3 is TGTGCCAGCAGCCCCTCCGGGACAGCCAGCATCGGCTACACCTTC.

This clonotype occurred a few times. J is TRBJ2-6 and V is TRBV28, with D hard to call. Trimming stripped 6 bases from V and 1 base from J, with 13 bases between. CDR3 length equals 16 residues. Germline-derived CDR1 and CDR2 are MDHEN and SYDVKM. The CDR3 nucleotides are TGTGCCAGCAGCCGAGTGGGCGCTTCTGGGGCCAACGTCCTGACTTTC. Translating gives CASSRVGASGANVLTF. Full variable domain (remainder filled in from reference TRBV28 and TRBJ2-6): DVKVTQSSRYLVKRTGEKVFLECVQDMDHENMFWYRQDPGLGLRLIYFSYDVKMKEKGDIPEGYSVSREKKERFSLILESASTNQTSMYLCASSRVGASGANVLTFGAGSRLTVL.

This clonotype was counted at least ten times. This rearrangement joins TRBV30 to TRBJ2-2, with 7 bases that match TRBD1. The length of the CDR3 is 16 residues. V lost 3 bases to trimming and J lost 6 bases; unmatched junction nucleotides: 13. Per germline, CDR1 GTSNPN and CDR2 SVGIG (reference sequence). The CDR3 DNA follows: TGTGCCTGGAGCCGGATCGGACAGGAAAGGTCCGGGGAGCTGTTTTTT. It translates to CAWSRIGQERSGELFF. The variable domain in full, completed from reference TRBV30 and TRBJ2-2, reads SQTIHQWPATLVQPVGSPLSLECTVEGTSNPNLYWYRQAAGRGLQLLFYSVGIGQISSEVPQNLSASRPQDRQFILSSKKLLLSDSGFYLCAWSRIGQERSGELFFGEGSRLTVL.

The chain is built from TRBV15 and TRBJ2-4; TRBD2 matches 7 bases. V dropped 1 base and J dropped 7; count of bases not matched to a gene: 10. The CDR3 runs 16 residues. Germline V lookup: CDR1 LNHNV, CDR2 YYDKDF (reference sequence). The CDR3 bases are TGTGCCACCAGCAGAGGCGACGCGGGAGAGGGGAACATTCAGTACTTC. Translated: CATSRGDAGEGNIQYF.